The present T cell receptor (beta chain) was sequenced within a study of blood T cells in healthy people across ages. Turning to the study itself: With template switching, about one barcoded beta molecule was captured per two T cells.

This clonotype was seen at least ten times. Its antigen is unidentified. Whole-study results and caveats: The CMV status of each donor remained undetermined, and this could have confounded shifts in expanded clonotypes. TCR beta diversity per million T cells fell roughly linearly with age.

Next came a second PCR, run for about 7 to 12 cycles, which used a sample-barcoded 5' primer along with a J-beta primer mix. MiXCR was run by TCRdb on the 5' RACE reads, yielding one entry per CDR3 protein. The sample yields 550,000 to 800,000 distinct CDR3 sequences, roughly 32% seen once. The CDR3 covers 13 residues. With V trimmed by 4 bases and J by 3 bases, 5 bases remained unmatched. Germline CDR1 is SQVTM and CDR2 is ANQGSEA. The V gene is TRBV29-1, the J gene TRBJ1-1, with 7 bases lining up with TRBD1. Material: blood. This TCR came from an elderly woman in good health. The CDR3 region has the DNA TGCAGCGTTGCCCAGGGGGGATACACTGAAGCTTTCTTT. Its protein product is CSVAQGGYTEAFF.